Presented here are 27 T cell receptor beta chains from one specimen sequenced in a study of blood T cells in healthy people across ages. Next came a second PCR, run for about 6 to 12 cycles, which used a sample-barcoded 5' primer along with a J-beta primer mix. TCRdb ran MiXCR on the 5' RACE reads and lists one entry per CDR3 protein. In the table there are approximately 1,100,000 distinct CDR3 sequences, around 45% of which are singletons. Sequenced: blood. Every receptor here comes from a woman in her sixties or seventies in good health.

This clonotype came up many times. The gene calls are TRBV28 and TRBJ2-5; TRBD2 is a possible D gene (6 bases). From germline, CDR1 is MDHEN and CDR2 SYDVKM. The CDR3 has 14 amino acids. With 1 base removed from V and 2 bases from J, the gap between germline ends came to 8 bases. As DNA, the CDR3 is TGTGCCAGCAGTTTATTAGCGGAGCAAGAGACCCAGTACTTC. Protein sequence: CASSLLAEQETQYF.

In its sample, this clonotype was seen a few times. CDR3 sequence: CASRYRGSREQYF. CDR3 sequence (DNA): TGTGCCAGCAGATACAGGGGGTCGCGAGAGCAGTACTTC. The chain uses TRBV28 and TRBJ2-7; 8 bases match TRBD1. The CDR3 has 13 residues. J lost 7 bases, V lost 6 bases, and 8 bases had no gene match. Germline CDR1 reads MDHEN; CDR2 reads SYDVKM.

The chain employs TRBV5-1 and TRBJ2-1, with D possibly matching TRBD2 (5 bases). CDR3 size: 16 residues. Between the trimmed V and J ends, which lost 4 bases and 2 bases, there was a span of 16 bases. Germline values: CDR1 SGHRS, CDR2 YFSETQ. The CDR3 sequence is CASSLKESGTYNEQFF. CDR3 DNA sequence: TGCGCCAGCAGCCTAAAAGAGAGCGGAACCTACAATGAGCAGTTCTTC.

The V call is TRBV3-1, the J call TRBJ2-1; 7 positions match TRBD2. The length of the CDR3 is 12 residues. Germline V CDR1 and CDR2: LGHDT, YNNKEL (reference sequence). V was pared by 3 bases and J by 9 bases, with 2 bases of the junction left unmatched. The CDR3 protein is CASSQGGTEQFF. The CDR3 DNA sequence: TGTGCCAGCAGCCAGGGAGGGACTGAGCAGTTCTTC.

V and J are TRBV2 and TRBJ2-7, with D maybe TRBD2 (6 bases). Trimming cost V 2 bases and J 7 bases, with 18 bases left between them. Per the germline V gene, CDR1 is SNHLY and CDR2 is FYNNEI. The CDR3 is 15 residues long. Here the CDR3 reads CASSEIRLAGGEQYF. As DNA, the CDR3 is TGTGCCAGCAGTGAAATTCGGCTAGCCGGGGGTGAGCAGTACTTC. Full variable domain (rest looked up from reference TRBV2 and TRBJ2-7): EPEVTQTPSHQVTQMGQEVILRCVPISNHLYFYWYRQILGQKVEFLVSFYNNEISEKSEIFDDQFSVERPDGSNFTLKIRSTKLEDSAMYFCASSEIRLAGGEQYFGPGTRLTVT.

This clonotype was seen at least ten times. The chain uses TRBV5-5 and TRBJ2-3, with a weak D call TRBD1 (6 bases). Germline V gene data show CDR1 as SGHKS and CDR2 as YYEKEE (reference sequence). V was cut by 4 bases and J by 3 bases, with 9 bases left in between. CDR3 length equals 13 residues. CDR3 residues: CASSQTGTDTQYF. The CDR3 coding sequence is TGTGCCAGCAGCCAAACAGGGACAGATACGCAGTATTTT.

This clonotype was found a few times. V is TRBV6-6 and J is TRBJ2-3, with 7 bases identical to TRBD2. CDR3 length: 15 residues. The V gene's germline CDR1 is MNHNY and CDR2 SVGAGI (reference sequence). Losses at the gene ends were 8 bases for V and 2 bases for J; bases not matched to a gene: 10. The CDR3 region has the DNA TGTGCCAGCCGGGGAGGGCGGTTTAACACAGATACGCAGTATTTT. Translated, it gives CASRGGRFNTDTQYF.

The CDR3, as DNA: TGTGCCAGTAGGAGTAGCGGGAGAAATGAGCAGTTCTTC. Amino acids: CASRSSGRNEQFF. The rearrangement links TRBV28 to TRBJ2-1, with 9 bases aligning to TRBD2. J was trimmed by 7 bases and V by 9 bases; bases with no gene match: 7. This CDR3 comprises 13 residues. Germline lookup yields CDR1 MDHEN and CDR2 SYDVKM.

The chain joins TRBV12-3 or TRBV12-4 to TRBJ2-7, with 8 bases matching TRBD2. With 5 bases clipped from V and 9 bases from J, the junction kept 9 bases outside the gene matches. This CDR3 has 13 amino acids. The DNA for the CDR3 is TGTGCCAGCAGTCCTACGGGGGGGATGTTGCAGTACTTC. Protein product: CASSPTGGMLQYF.

This rearrangement joins TRBV20-1 to TRBJ2-7; TRBD1 might be the D (6 bases). Near its end, the DNA agrees better with TRBJ2-5, so the J call may be wrong. Germline V lookup: CDR1 DFQATT, CDR2 SNEGSKA (reference sequence). This CDR3 comprises 14 residues. CDR3 in amino acids: CSSRQAGSRETQYF. In DNA, the CDR3 is TGCAGTTCCAGACAGGCCGGATCGCGGGAGACCCAGTACTTC.

The chain joins TRBV3-1 to TRBJ2-5; tentative D call: TRBD2 (7 bases). V gave up 3 bases and J gave up 1 base, with 12 bases separating them. Germline V gene sequence: CDR1 LGHDT, CDR2 YNNKEL (reference sequence). CDR3 length: 15 amino acids. DNA of the CDR3: TGTGCCAGCAGCCAGTTGGGGGGGCCCCAAGAGACCCAGTACTTC. Translation gives CASSQLGGPQETQYF.

The chain uses TRBV18 and TRBJ1-1; D is unclear. V gave up 3 bases and J gave up 5 bases, with 10 bases separating them. The CDR3 extends over 13 amino acids. Germline V gene lookup returns CDR1 KGHSH and CDR2 LQKENI. The CDR3 here is CASSPPEETEAFF. The CDR3 DNA sequence: TGTGCCAGCTCACCCCCAGAGGAAACTGAAGCTTTCTTT.

This clonotype was seen more than once but under ten times. The chain links TRBV2 to TRBJ1-4; D is unclear. Trimming shortened V by 3 bases and J by 3 bases, and 14 bases separated the two germline ends. Per the germline V gene, CDR1 is SNHLY and CDR2 is FYNNEI. The CDR3 has 16 amino acids. CDR3 in DNA: TGTGCCAGCAGTGAGGGAACGGGGTTTCCTAATGAAAAACTGTTTTTT. This codes for CASSEGTGFPNEKLFF. Complete variable domain (other parts from reference TRBV2 and TRBJ1-4): EPEVTQTPSHQVTQMGQEVILRCVPISNHLYFYWYRQILGQKVEFLVSFYNNEISEKSEIFDDQFSVERPDGSNFTLKIRSTKLEDSAMYFCASSEGTGFPNEKLFFGSGTQLSVL.

This clonotype was counted between two and nine times. This sequence joins TRBV28 and TRBJ1-5, with a possible D match to TRBD1 (5 bases). Germline V gene data show CDR1 as MDHEN and CDR2 as SYDVKM. The CDR3 is made up of 15 amino acids. Trimming removed 10 bases at V and 5 bases at J, with 21 bases between. In DNA form, the CDR3 reads TGTGCCACATGGTCCGGGGGGAGGTGGGATCAGCCCCAGCATTTT. It encodes CATWSGGRWDQPQHF. The full variable domain, its missing parts supplied by reference TRBV28 and TRBJ1-5, is DVKVTQSSRYLVKRTGEKVFLECVQDMDHENMFWYRQDPGLGLRLIYFSYDVKMKEKGDIPEGYSVSREKKERFSLILESASTNQTSMYLCATWSGGRWDQPQHFGDGTRLSIL.

The V and J genes are TRBV10-3 and TRBJ2-3; tentative D call: TRBD1 (6 bases). The CDR3 extends over 17 amino acids. V lost 4 bases and J 0 bases, leaving 17 bases between the germline ends. Germline V gene data show CDR1 as ENHRY and CDR2 as SYGVKD. The CDR3: CAISAGTFSTSTDTQYF. Here the CDR3 DNA reads TGTGCCATCAGTGCCGGGACATTTTCAACTAGCACAGATACGCAGTATTTT.

The chain couples TRBV5-1 to TRBJ2-7; D not resolved. This CDR3 has 13 amino acids. The ends were cut back, 0 bases at V and 5 bases at J, with 9 bases in the middle. Germline CDR1 SGHRS, CDR2 YFSETQ. Here the CDR3 reads CASSLGSGDEQYF. The CDR3 DNA sequence: TGCGCCAGCAGCTTGGGTTCGGGCGACGAGCAGTACTTC.

J is TRBJ2-7 and V is TRBV7-2, with TRBD2 matching 8 bases. There are 16 residues in the CDR3. Germline assignment: CDR1 SGHTA and CDR2 FQGNSA. Trimming took 2 bases from V and 0 from J; bases not matched to a gene: 6. CDR3 DNA: TGTGCCAGCAGCTTATTTCCGGGAGGGATCTCCTACGAGCAGTACTTC. Amino acids: CASSLFPGGISYEQYF.

This clonotype occurred a few times. This chain joins TRBV7-8 and TRBJ2-1; no firm D call. Germline CDR1 and CDR2: SGHVS and FQNEAQ. This CDR3 is 15 amino acids long. Trimming stripped 0 bases from V and 3 bases from J, with 9 bases between. The CDR3: CASSLARVFYNEQFF. In DNA, the CDR3 is TGTGCCAGCAGCTTAGCAAGGGTCTTCTACAATGAGCAGTTCTTC.

V gene TRBV5-6 combines with J gene TRBJ2-7; D may be TRBD2 (5 bases). This CDR3 spans 15 amino acids. The germline CDR1 and CDR2 sequences are SGHDT and YYEEEE. Trimming stripped 0 bases from V and 7 bases from J, with 17 bases between. The DNA of the CDR3 is TGTGCCAGCAGCTTGGACCAAGCGGATTGGGAAGAGCAGTACTTC. This encodes CASSLDQADWEEQYF. Together with reference TRBV5-6 and TRBJ2-7, the CDR3 gives the full variable domain: DAGVTQSPTHLIKTRGQQVTLRCSPKSGHDTVSWYQQALGQGPQFIFQYYEEEERQRGNFPDRFSGHQFPNYSSELNVNALLLGDSALYLCASSLDQADWEEQYFGPGTRLTVT.

This sequence joins TRBV9 and TRBJ2-5; D is unresolved. Germline V gene data show CDR1 as SGDLS and CDR2 as YYNGEE. The V and J ends lost 4 bases and 2 bases respectively, with 12 bases between them. The CDR3 length is 14 residues. This chain's CDR3 is CASSFDSTQETQYF. CDR3 nucleotides: TGTGCCAGCAGCTTCGACTCGACTCAAGAGACCCAGTACTTC.

The rearrangement links TRBV27 to TRBJ2-5, with a weak D call TRBD1 (5 bases). This CDR3 has 13 residues. V lost 5 bases and J 4 bases, leaving 11 bases between the germline ends. Germline CDR1 reads MNHEY; CDR2 reads SMNVEV (reference sequence). CDR3 in DNA: TGTGCCAGCAGTGTTCTGGGGCGAGAGACCCAGTACTTC. This codes for CASSVLGRETQYF.

This clonotype was seen a handful of times. The gene calls are TRBV20-1 and TRBJ2-7; possible D gene TRBD2, 5 bases. The CDR3 sequence is 14 residues long. The germline gives CDR1 DFQATT, CDR2 SNEGSKA (reference sequence). Trimming left V 6 bases short and J 2 bases short, with 17 bases between. The CDR3 DNA reads as TGCAGTGCCCACGGAGCGGACCCAACCTACGAGCAGTACTTC. Translated: CSAHGADPTYEQYF.

The rearrangement uses TRBV7-9 and TRBJ2-2; tentative D call: TRBD2 (5 bases). CDR3 size: 14 residues. From germline, CDR1 is SEHNR and CDR2 FQNEAQ (reference sequence). V was trimmed by 3 bases and J by 6 bases, leaving 11 bases between them. The CDR3 loop reads CASSLAEVAGELFF. In DNA, the CDR3 is TGTGCCAGCAGCTTGGCGGAGGTGGCCGGGGAGCTGTTTTTT.

The chain uses TRBV12-3 or TRBV12-4 and TRBJ1-1; 8 nucleotides agree with TRBD1. After removal of 0 bases from V and 4 bases from J, the junction contained 16 bases not matched to a gene. The CDR3 contains 19 residues. CDR3 DNA sequence: TGTGCCAGCAGTTTAGCGCGTCCGCCAGGGGGCAGGCTGAGCACTGAAGCTTTCTTT. This translates into CASSLARPPGGRLSTEAFF.

This clonotype has a handful of counts. V gene TRBV6-1 combines with J gene TRBJ2-3; D might be TRBD1 or TRBD2, each matching 5 bases. Germline V gives CDR1 MNHNS, CDR2 SASEGT. Between the trimmed V and J ends, which lost 6 bases and 5 bases, there was a span of 21 bases. The length of the CDR3 is 16 residues. CDR3 in amino acids: CASRPRGRVGGDTQYF. In DNA form, the CDR3 reads TGTGCCAGCAGGCCCCGTGGCAGGGTAGGAGGAGATACGCAGTATTTT.

In this sample, this clonotype turned up many times. The chain combines TRBV7-2 with TRBJ2-3, with D perhaps assigned TRBD1 or TRBD2 (6 bases each). CDR1 SGHTA and CDR2 FQGNSA come from the germline V gene. The CDR3 is 12 residues long. V gave up 5 bases and J gave up 8 bases, with 11 bases separating them. The CDR3 nucleotides read TGTGCCAGCAGCGCCAGGGGAGGTACGCAGTATTTT. Amino acids: CASSARGGTQYF.

This chain uses TRBV2 with TRBJ2-1, with D possibly called TRBD1 or TRBD2 (5 bases each). Germline V gene lookup returns CDR1 SNHLY and CDR2 FYNNEI. The CDR3 has 15 residues. Trimming cost V 1 base and J 9 bases, with 16 bases left between them. The CDR3 here is CASSEGAVPGGEQFF. In DNA, the CDR3 is TGTGCCAGCAGTGAAGGGGCGGTCCCTGGGGGTGAGCAGTTCTTC.